The TCR beta chain described here comes from a study of blood T cell repertoires in COVID-19. Assay used: immunoSEQ multiplex PCR; TCRdb lists only in-frame clones, some missing. The table records fewer than 250,000 clones, roughly 85% of them present only once. The receptor was derived from a woman between 50 and 59 years old with acute COVID-19. The material sequenced was PBMCs or T cells enriched from blood (not recorded which).

DNA of the CDR3: TGCGCCAGCAGCCAAGCGAACAGCTACGAGCAGTACTTC. It specifies CASSQANSYEQYF. The chain recombines TRBV4-1 with TRBJ2-7; D call uncertain. V lost 1 base and J lost 3, with 7 bases in between. The CDR3 has 13 residues. Germline CDR1 reads MGHRA; CDR2 reads YSYEKL.